These T cell receptor beta chains were read from a single sample in a study of cytomegalovirus exposure and HLA in healthy donors. TCRdb's copy holds only in-frame clones and misses some; the assay was immunoSEQ multiplex PCR. The table lists some 200,000 clones, around 89% of them singletons, with around 1% in the top ten. Sequenced input: PBMCs. Receptor source: a woman between 18 and 30 years old in good health and CMV-seronegative. Each CDR3 is given with its conserved first and last residue. The D gene is left open where the match is weak. Clone size appears in some rows only: once, few, many, or a class for an expanded clone.

v_gene: TRBV19
abundance: NA
d_gene: TRBD2
j_gene: TRBJ2-7
CDR3aa: CASSTSGGAYEQYF
CDR3nt: TGTGCCAGTAGTACTAGCGGGGGGGCCTACGAGCAGTACTTC

v_gene: TRBV7-2
abundance: NA
d_gene: NA
j_gene: TRBJ1-2
CDR3aa: CASSRQTGSNYGYTF
CDR3nt: TGTGCCAGCAGCCGACAAACAGGATCTAACTATGGCTACACCTTC

v_gene: TRBV5-5
abundance: NA
d_gene: TRBD2
j_gene: TRBJ2-1
CDR3aa: CASSWGIAGYNEQFF
CDR3nt: TGTGCCAGCAGCTGGGGGATAGCGGGATACAATGAGCAGTTCTTC

v_gene: TRBV4-2
abundance: NA
d_gene: NA
j_gene: TRBJ2-1
CDR3aa: CASSQGSRIRGDEQFF
CDR3nt: TGTGCCAGCAGCCAAGGGAGCCGGATCCGAGGCGATGAGCAGTTCTTC

v_gene: TRBV14
abundance: NA
d_gene: NA
j_gene: TRBJ1-3
CDR3aa: CASSLWTSGSGNTIYF
CDR3nt: TGTGCCAGCAGCCTCTGGACATCAGGCTCTGGAAACACCATATATTTT

v_gene: TRBV18
abundance: NA
d_gene: TRBD1
j_gene: TRBJ1-2
CDR3aa: CASSPTTGAANYGYTF
CDR3nt: TGTGCCAGCTCACCTACAACAGGGGCTGCAAACTATGGCTACACCTTC

v_gene: TRBV5-1
abundance: once
d_gene: NA
j_gene: TRBJ2-2
CDR3aa: CASSFRGRGRGVTGELFF
CDR3nt: TGCGCCAGCAGCTTCCGGGGGCGCGGCAGGGGGGTCACCGGGGAGCTGTTTTTT

v_gene: TRBV7-9
abundance: NA
d_gene: TRBD1
j_gene: TRBJ2-5
CDR3aa: CASSSQGEGETQYF
CDR3nt: TGTGCCAGCAGCTCACAGGGGGAAGGAGAGACCCAGTACTTC

v_gene: TRBV4-1
abundance: once
d_gene: TRBD2
j_gene: TRBJ2-1
CDR3aa: CASSQDFSGRMNEQFF
CDR3nt: TGCGCCAGCAGCCAAGATTTTAGCGGGAGAATGAATGAGCAGTTCTTC

v_gene: TRBV13
abundance: NA
d_gene: TRBD2
j_gene: TRBJ2-7
CDR3aa: CASSLAPGLADYEQYF
CDR3nt: TGTGCCAGCAGCTTAGCGCCGGGGCTAGCGGACTACGAGCAGTACTTC

v_gene: TRBV27
abundance: NA
d_gene: TRBD2
j_gene: TRBJ2-2
CDR3aa: CASSNLWTSDTGELFF
CDR3nt: TGTGCCAGCAGTAACTTATGGACTAGCGATACCGGGGAGCTGTTTTTT

v_gene: TRBV5-5
abundance: NA
d_gene: NA
j_gene: TRBJ2-6
CDR3aa: CASSSRPGLSSGANVLTF
CDR3nt: TGTGCCAGCAGCTCTAGGCCGGGACTCAGCTCTGGGGCCAACGTCCTGACTTTC

v_gene: TRBV15
abundance: NA
d_gene: NA
j_gene: TRBJ2-1
CDR3aa: CATSRDLSGLYNEQFF
CDR3nt: TGTGCCACCAGCAGAGATCTAAGCGGGCTTTACAATGAGCAGTTCTTC

v_gene: TRBV15
abundance: NA
d_gene: NA
j_gene: TRBJ2-3
CDR3aa: CATSRVAVPDTQYF
CDR3nt: TGTGCCACCAGCAGAGTGGCGGTTCCAGATACGCAGTATTTT

v_gene: TRBV11-3
abundance: NA
d_gene: TRBD2
j_gene: TRBJ2-7
CDR3aa: CAINKPLRREVHEQYF
CDR3nt: TGTGCCATCAACAAACCGCTCAGGCGGGAGGTCCACGAGCAGTACTTC

v_gene: TRBV10-3
abundance: NA
d_gene: TRBD2
j_gene: TRBJ2-2
CDR3aa: CAISASGARGGLGTGELFF
CDR3nt: TGTGCCATCAGTGCCTCCGGGGCGCGGGGGGGCCTGGGCACCGGGGAGCTGTTTTTT

v_gene: TRBV6-5
abundance: NA
d_gene: NA
j_gene: TRBJ1-1
CDR3aa: CASSPNRVGNTEAFF
CDR3nt: TGTGCCAGCAGTCCTAACAGGGTTGGGAACACTGAAGCTTTCTTT

v_gene: TRBV2
abundance: NA
d_gene: TRBD1
j_gene: TRBJ1-2
CDR3aa: CASINRDRVSHGYTF
CDR3nt: TGTGCCAGCATAAACCGGGACAGGGTTTCTCATGGCTACACCTTC

v_gene: TRBV5-6
abundance: once
d_gene: TRBD1
j_gene: TRBJ2-2
CDR3aa: CASSLLGTGGAGELFF
CDR3nt: TGTGCCAGCAGCTTGTTGGGGACAGGGGGCGCCGGGGAGCTGTTTTTT

v_gene: TRBV5-1
abundance: NA
d_gene: NA
j_gene: TRBJ2-7
CDR3aa: CASSLRPRHREVGYEQYF
CDR3nt: TGCGCCAGCAGCTTGCGGCCCCGGCACAGGGAAGTGGGCTACGAGCAGTACTTC

v_gene: TRBV12-5
abundance: NA
d_gene: NA
j_gene: TRBJ2-3
CDR3aa: CASGLSLGTVSTDTQYF
CDR3nt: TGTGCTAGTGGTTTGTCCTTGGGGACTGTTAGCACAGATACGCAGTATTTT

v_gene: TRBV7-2
abundance: NA
d_gene: TRBD1
j_gene: TRBJ1-1
CDR3aa: CASSIPRDSRNTEAFF
CDR3nt: TGTGCCAGCAGCATCCCCCGGGACAGCCGGAACACTGAAGCTTTCTTT

v_gene: TRBV5-3
abundance: NA
d_gene: TRBD1
j_gene: TRBJ1-2
CDR3aa: CARSHGQGDYGYTF
CDR3nt: TGTGCCAGAAGCCACGGACAGGGGGACTATGGCTACACCTTC

v_gene: TRBV5-4
abundance: NA
d_gene: TRBD2
j_gene: TRBJ2-1
CDR3aa: CASSLGLRGLANGNEQFF
CDR3nt: TGTGCCAGCAGCTTGGGATTGCGGGGACTAGCGAATGGCAATGAGCAGTTCTTC

v_gene: TRBV7-7
abundance: NA
d_gene: NA
j_gene: TRBJ2-1
CDR3aa: CASSLGRGGNEQFF
CDR3nt: TGTGCCAGCAGCTTAGGTAGGGGTGGAAATGAGCAGTTCTTC

v_gene: TRBV15
abundance: NA
d_gene: TRBD1
j_gene: TRBJ1-4
CDR3aa: CATSDTGVNEKLFF
CDR3nt: TGTGCCACCAGCGACACAGGGGTCAATGAAAAACTGTTTTTT

v_gene: TRBV10-1
abundance: NA
d_gene: TRBD2
j_gene: TRBJ2-3
CDR3aa: CASSVQTSGQPGDTQYF
CDR3nt: TGCGCCAGCAGTGTTCAGACTAGCGGACAACCCGGGGATACGCAGTATTTT

v_gene: TRBV4-3
abundance: NA
d_gene: NA
j_gene: TRBJ1-6
CDR3aa: CASSQDYDRKVSPLHF
CDR3nt: TGCGCCAGCAGCCAAGACTATGACAGGAAGGTGTCACCCCTCCACTTT

v_gene: TRBV7-2
abundance: NA
d_gene: TRBD1
j_gene: TRBJ1-2
CDR3aa: CASSFGQGDGYTF
CDR3nt: TGTGCCAGCAGCTTCGGACAGGGGGATGGCTACACCTTC

v_gene: TRBV5-1
abundance: NA
d_gene: TRBD2
j_gene: TRBJ2-5
CDR3aa: CASSLVGVAGGETQYF
CDR3nt: TGCGCCAGCAGCTTGGTAGGAGTAGCGGGGGGTGAGACCCAGTACTTC

v_gene: TRBV6-4
abundance: NA
d_gene: NA
j_gene: TRBJ2-3
CDR3aa: CASSDSGRVTDTQYF
CDR3nt: TGTGCCAGCAGTGACTCAGGCAGGGTGACAGATACGCAGTATTTT

v_gene: TRBV11-3
abundance: NA
d_gene: NA
j_gene: TRBJ2-2
CDR3aa: CASSEGRSGELFF
CDR3nt: TGTGCCAGCAGCGAAGGGAGATCCGGGGAGCTGTTTTTT

v_gene: TRBV27
abundance: NA
d_gene: TRBD2
j_gene: TRBJ2-7
CDR3aa: CASSKRGALSEQYF
CDR3nt: TGTGCCAGCAGTAAGCGGGGGGCCCTTTCCGAGCAGTACTTC

v_gene: TRBV7-9
abundance: NA
d_gene: TRBD2
j_gene: TRBJ2-1
CDR3aa: CASSSTRTSGRVDEQFF
CDR3nt: TGTGCCAGCAGCTCAACTAGGACTAGCGGGAGGGTGGATGAGCAGTTCTTC

v_gene: TRBV7-8
abundance: NA
d_gene: TRBD1
j_gene: TRBJ1-2
CDR3aa: CASSLSWDRATSTF
CDR3nt: TGTGCCAGCAGCTTAAGTTGGGACAGGGCAACAAGCACCTTC